This TCR beta chain was recovered during a study of T-cell memory formation after mild COVID-19. Germline lookup yields CDR1 MNHEY and CDR2 SVGEGT. Deletions cut 6 bases from V and 2 bases from J, with 7 bases between. The CDR3 runs to 12 residues. TCRdb re-analysed the 5' RACE reads in MiXCR, keeping a single row per CDR3 protein. This repertoire shows approximately 410,000 distinct CDR3 sequences, 20% to 30% found once; its top ten account for approximately 14%. This clonotype was observed a few times. Its antigen is not known. Study observations and caveats: Researchers could not confirm that second-wave clones peaking on day 37 targeted SARS-CoV-2.

Sequencing was done on a sample of PBMCs or a T cell subset sorted from them (not recorded which). The receptor's source is an adult woman who had mild COVID-19 (a few samples of this study predate the infection). Cell type and time point are not known. V gene TRBV6-2 or TRBV6-3 combines with J gene TRBJ2-5; possibly TRBD1 for D (6 bases). In DNA form, the CDR3 reads TGTGCCAGCAGACAGGGTCAAGAGACCCAGTACTTC. Protein: CASRQGQETQYF.